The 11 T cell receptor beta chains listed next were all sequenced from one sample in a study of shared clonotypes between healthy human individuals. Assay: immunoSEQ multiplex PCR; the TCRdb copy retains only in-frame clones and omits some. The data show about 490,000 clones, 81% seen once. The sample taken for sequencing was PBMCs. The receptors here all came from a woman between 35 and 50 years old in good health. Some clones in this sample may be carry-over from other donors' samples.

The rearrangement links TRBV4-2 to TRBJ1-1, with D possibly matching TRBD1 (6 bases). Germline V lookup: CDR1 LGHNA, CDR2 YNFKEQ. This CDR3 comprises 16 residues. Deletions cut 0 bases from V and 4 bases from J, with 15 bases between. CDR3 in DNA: TGTGCCAGCAGCCAAGATTCGGACAGCCGGCTCACTGAAGCTTTCTTT. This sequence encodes CASSQDSDSRLTEAFF.

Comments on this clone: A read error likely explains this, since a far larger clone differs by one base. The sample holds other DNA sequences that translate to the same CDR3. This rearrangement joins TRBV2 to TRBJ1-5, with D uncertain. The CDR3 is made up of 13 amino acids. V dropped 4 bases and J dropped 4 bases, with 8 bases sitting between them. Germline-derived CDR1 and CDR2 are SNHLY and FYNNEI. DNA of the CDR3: TGTGCCAGCAGTGGTGAGGTAAATCAGCCCCAGCATTTT. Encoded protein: CASSGEVNQPQHF. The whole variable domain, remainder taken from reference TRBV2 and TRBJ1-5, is EPEVTQTPSHQVTQMGQEVILRCVPISNHLYFYWYRQILGQKVEFLVSFYNNEISEKSEIFDDQFSVERPDGSNFTLKIRSTKLEDSAMYFCASSGEVNQPQHFGDGTRLSIL.

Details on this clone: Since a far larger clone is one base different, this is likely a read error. As DNA, the CDR3 is TGTGCCAGCAGCTTCGTCGGGACAGGGGCCGTGGAGCTGTTTTTT. This codes for CASSFVGTGAVELFF. The rearrangement links TRBV7-3 to TRBJ2-2; 10 bases map to TRBD1. The germline CDR1 and CDR2 sequences are SGHTA and FQGTGA. The CDR3 totals 15 residues. V trimming: 3 bases; J trimming: 10 bases; junction bases outside the gene matches: 8.

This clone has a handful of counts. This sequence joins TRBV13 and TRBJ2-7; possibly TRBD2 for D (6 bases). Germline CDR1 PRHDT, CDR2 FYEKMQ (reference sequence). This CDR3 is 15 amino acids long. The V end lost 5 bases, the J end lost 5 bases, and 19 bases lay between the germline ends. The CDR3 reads CASSQQSGSLNEQYF. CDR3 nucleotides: TGTGCCAGCAGCCAACAGAGCGGGTCTCTGAACGAGCAGTACTTC.

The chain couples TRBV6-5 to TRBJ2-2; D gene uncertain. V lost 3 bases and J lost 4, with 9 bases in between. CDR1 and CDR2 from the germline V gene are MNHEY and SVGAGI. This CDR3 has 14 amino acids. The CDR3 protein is CASSYLRVTGELFF. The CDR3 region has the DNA TGTGCCAGCAGTTATCTAAGGGTCACCGGGGAGCTGTTTTTT.

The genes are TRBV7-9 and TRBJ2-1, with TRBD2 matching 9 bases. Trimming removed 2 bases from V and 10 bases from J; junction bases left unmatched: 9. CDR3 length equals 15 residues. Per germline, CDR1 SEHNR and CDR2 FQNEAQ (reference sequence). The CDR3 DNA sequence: TGTGCCAGCAGCTTAACTTTTTGGACTAGCGACGAGCAGTTCTTC. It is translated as CASSLTFWTSDEQFF. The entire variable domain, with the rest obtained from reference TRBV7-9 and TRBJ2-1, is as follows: DTGVSQNPRHKITKRGQNVTFRCDPISEHNRLYWYRQTLGQGPEFLTYFQNEAQLEKSRLLSDRFSAERPKGSFSTLEIQRTEQGDSAMYLCASSLTFWTSDEQFFGPGTRLTVL.

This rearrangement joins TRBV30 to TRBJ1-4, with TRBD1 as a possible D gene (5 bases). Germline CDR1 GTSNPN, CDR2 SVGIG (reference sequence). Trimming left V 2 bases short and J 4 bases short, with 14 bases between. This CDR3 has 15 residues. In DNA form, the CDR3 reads TGTGCCTGGAGTCCCCGGGGCAGGAATAATGAAAAACTGTTTTTT. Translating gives CAWSPRGRNNEKLFF.

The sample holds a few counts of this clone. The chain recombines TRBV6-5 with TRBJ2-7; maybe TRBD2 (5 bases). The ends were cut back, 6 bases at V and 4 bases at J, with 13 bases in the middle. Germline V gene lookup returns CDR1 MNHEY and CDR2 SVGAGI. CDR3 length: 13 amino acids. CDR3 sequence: CASRPSGSYEQYF. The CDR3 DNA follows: TGTGCCAGCAGGCCCAGCGGTTCATACGAGCAGTACTTC.

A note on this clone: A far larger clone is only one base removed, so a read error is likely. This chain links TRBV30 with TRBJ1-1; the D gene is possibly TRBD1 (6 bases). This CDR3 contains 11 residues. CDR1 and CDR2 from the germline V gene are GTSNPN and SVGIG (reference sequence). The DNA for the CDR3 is TGTTCCTGGAGTGTACACAGGGCCGCTTTCTTT. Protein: CSWSVHRAAFF.

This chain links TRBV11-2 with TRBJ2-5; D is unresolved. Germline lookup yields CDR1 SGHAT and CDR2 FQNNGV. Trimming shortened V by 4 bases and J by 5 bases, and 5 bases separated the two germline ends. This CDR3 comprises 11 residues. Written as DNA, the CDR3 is TGTGCCAGCAGCTCAACGGAGACCCAGTACTTC. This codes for CASSSTETQYF. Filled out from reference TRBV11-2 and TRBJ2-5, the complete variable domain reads EAGVAQSPRYKIIEKRQSVAFWCNPISGHATLYWYQQILGQGPKLLIQFQNNGVVDDSQLPKDRFSAERLKGVDSTLKIQPAKLEDSAVYLCASSSTETQYFGPGTRLLVL.

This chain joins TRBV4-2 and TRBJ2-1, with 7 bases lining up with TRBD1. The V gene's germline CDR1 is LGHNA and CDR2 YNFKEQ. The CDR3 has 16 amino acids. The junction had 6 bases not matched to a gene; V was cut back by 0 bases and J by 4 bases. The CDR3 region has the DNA TGTGCCAGCAGCCAAGATGGACAGGAGAAATACAATGAGCAGTTCTTC. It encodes CASSQDGQEKYNEQFF.